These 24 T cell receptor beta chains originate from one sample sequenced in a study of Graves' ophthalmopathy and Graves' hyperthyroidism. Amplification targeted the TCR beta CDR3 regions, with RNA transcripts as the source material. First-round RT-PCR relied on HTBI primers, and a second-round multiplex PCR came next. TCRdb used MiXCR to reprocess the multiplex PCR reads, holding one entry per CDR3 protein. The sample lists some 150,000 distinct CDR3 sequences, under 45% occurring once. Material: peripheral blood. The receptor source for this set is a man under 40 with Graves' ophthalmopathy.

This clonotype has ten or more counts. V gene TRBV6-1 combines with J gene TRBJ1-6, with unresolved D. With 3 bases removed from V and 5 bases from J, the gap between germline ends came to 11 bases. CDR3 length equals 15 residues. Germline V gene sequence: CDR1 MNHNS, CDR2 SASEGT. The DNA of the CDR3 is TGTGCCAGCAGTGACCGGCGATCTCATAATTCACCCCTCCACTTT. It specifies CASSDRRSHNSPLHF.

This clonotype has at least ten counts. The CDR3 sequence is CASSLEGWNTEAFF. In DNA, the CDR3 is TGTGCCAGCAGTTTAGAGGGGTGGAACACTGAAGCTTTCTTT. This chain joins TRBV28 and TRBJ1-1; possibly TRBD1 for D (5 bases). Between the trimmed V and J ends, which lost 2 bases and 1 base, there was a span of 8 bases. Germline-derived CDR1 and CDR2 are MDHEN and SYDVKM. The CDR3 loop spans 14 amino acids.

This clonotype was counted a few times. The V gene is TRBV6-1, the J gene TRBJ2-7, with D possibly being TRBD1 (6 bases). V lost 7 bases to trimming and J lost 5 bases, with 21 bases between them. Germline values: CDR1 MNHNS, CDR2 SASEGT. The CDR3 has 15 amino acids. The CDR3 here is CASKQSQGKFHEQYF. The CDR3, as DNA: TGTGCCAGCAAGCAAAGTCAGGGGAAATTCCACGAGCAGTACTTC.

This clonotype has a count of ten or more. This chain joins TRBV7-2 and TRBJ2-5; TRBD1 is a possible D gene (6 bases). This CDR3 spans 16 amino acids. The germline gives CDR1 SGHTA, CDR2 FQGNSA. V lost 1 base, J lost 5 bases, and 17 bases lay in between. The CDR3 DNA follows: TGTGCCAGCAGCTTAGAGGTTTTGGGGGCCAGGGAGACCCAGTACTTC. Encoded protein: CASSLEVLGARETQYF.

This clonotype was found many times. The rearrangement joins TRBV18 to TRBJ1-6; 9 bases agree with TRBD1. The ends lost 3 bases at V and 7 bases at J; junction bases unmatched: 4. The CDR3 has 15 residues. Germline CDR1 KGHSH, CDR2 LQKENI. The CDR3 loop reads CASSPRTGENSPLHF. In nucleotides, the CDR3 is TGTGCCAGCTCACCCCGGACAGGGGAGAATTCACCCCTCCACTTT.

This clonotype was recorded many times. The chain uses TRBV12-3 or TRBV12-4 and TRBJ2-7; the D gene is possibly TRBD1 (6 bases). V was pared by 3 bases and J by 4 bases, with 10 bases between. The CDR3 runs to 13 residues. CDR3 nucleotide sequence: TGTGCCAGCAGTTTGGGGGCCGGGTACGAGCAGTACTTC. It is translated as CASSLGAGYEQYF.

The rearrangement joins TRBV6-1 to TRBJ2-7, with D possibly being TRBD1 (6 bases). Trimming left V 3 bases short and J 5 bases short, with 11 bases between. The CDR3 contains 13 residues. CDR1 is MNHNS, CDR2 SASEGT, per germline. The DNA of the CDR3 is TGTGCCAGCAGTGACCCCTACAGGGACGAGCAGTACTTC. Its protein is CASSDPYRDEQYF.

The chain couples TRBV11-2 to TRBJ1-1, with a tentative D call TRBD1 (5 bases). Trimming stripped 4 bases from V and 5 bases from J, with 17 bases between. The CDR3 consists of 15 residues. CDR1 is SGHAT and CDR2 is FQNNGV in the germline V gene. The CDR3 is CASSSHIGVWTEAFF. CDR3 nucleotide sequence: TGTGCCAGCAGCTCCCATATAGGGGTATGGACTGAAGCTTTCTTT.

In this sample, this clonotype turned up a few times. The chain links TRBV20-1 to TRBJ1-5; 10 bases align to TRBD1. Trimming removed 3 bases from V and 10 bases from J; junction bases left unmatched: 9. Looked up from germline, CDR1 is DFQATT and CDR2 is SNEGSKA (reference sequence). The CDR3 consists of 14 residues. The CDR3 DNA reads TGCAGTGCTAGCACCGGGACAGGGGCAATTCCCCAGCATTTT. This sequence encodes CSASTGTGAIPQHF.

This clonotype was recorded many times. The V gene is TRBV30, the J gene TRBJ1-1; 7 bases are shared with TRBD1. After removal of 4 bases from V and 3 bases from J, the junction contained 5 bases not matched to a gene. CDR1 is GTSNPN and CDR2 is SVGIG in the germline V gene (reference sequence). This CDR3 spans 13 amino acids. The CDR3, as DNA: TGTGCCTGGAAAAAGGGGGCAGACACTGAAGCTTTCTTT. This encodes CAWKKGADTEAFF.

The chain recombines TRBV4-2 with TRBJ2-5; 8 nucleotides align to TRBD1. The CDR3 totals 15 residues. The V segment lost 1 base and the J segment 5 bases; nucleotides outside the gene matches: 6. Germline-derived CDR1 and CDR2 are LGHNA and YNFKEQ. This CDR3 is CASSQGETGVETQYF. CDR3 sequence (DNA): TGTGCCAGCAGCCAAGGGGAGACAGGGGTGGAGACCCAGTACTTC.

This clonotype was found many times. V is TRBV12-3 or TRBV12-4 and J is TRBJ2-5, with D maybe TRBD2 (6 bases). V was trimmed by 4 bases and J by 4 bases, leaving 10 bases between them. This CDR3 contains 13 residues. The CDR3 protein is CASSYWDSETQYF. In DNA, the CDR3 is TGTGCCAGCAGTTATTGGGACTCAGAGACCCAGTACTTC.

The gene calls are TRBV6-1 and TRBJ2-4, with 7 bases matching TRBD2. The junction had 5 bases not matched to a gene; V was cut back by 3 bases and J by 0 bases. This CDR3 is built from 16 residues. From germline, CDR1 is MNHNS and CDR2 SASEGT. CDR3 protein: CASSEGGLGAKNIQYF. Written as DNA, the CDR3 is TGTGCCAGCAGTGAGGGAGGGTTGGGAGCCAAAAACATTCAGTACTTC.

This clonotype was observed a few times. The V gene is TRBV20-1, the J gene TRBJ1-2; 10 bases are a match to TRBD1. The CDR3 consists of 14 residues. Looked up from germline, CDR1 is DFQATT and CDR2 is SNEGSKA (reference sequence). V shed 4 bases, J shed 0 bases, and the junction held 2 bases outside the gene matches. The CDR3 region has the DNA TGCAGTGCTATGGGGACAGGGGCTAACTATGGCTACACCTTC. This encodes CSAMGTGANYGYTF.

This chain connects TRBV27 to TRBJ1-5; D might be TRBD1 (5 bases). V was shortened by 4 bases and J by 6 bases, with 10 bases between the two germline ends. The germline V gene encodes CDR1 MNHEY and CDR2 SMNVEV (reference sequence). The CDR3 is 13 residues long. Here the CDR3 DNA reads TGTGCCAGCAGTTGGGACGGAATTCAGCCCCAGCATTTT. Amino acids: CASSWDGIQPQHF.

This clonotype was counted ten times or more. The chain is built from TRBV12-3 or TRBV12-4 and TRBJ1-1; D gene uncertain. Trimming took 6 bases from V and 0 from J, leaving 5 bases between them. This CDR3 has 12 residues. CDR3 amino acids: CASRPVNTEAFF. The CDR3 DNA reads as TGTGCCAGCAGACCGGTGAACACTGAAGCTTTCTTT.

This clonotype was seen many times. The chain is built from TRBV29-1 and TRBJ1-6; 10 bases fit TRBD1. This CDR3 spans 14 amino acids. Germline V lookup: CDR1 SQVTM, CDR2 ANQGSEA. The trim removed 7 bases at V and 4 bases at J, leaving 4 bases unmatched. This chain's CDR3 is CSAGGQGYNSPLHF. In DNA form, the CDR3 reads TGCAGCGCGGGGGGACAGGGGTATAATTCACCCCTCCACTTT. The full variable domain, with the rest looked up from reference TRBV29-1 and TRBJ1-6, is SAVISQKPSRDICQRGTSLTIQCQVDSQVTMMFWYRQQPGQSLTLIATANQGSEATYESGFVIDKFPISRPNLTFSTLTVSNMSPEDSSIYLCSAGGQGYNSPLHFGNGTRLTVT.

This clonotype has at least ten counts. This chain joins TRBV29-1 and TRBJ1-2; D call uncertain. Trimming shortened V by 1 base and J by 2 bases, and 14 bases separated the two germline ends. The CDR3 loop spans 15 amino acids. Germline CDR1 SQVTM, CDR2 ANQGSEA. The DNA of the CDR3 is TGCAGCGTTGAAGTTTGGCGTGAGGGCAACTATGGCTACACCTTC. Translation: CSVEVWREGNYGYTF.

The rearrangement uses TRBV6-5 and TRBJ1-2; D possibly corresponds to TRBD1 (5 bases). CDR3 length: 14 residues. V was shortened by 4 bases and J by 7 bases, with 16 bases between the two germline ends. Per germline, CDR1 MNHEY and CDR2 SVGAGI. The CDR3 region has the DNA TGTGCCAGCAGTTTGCAGGGAGAAGCTTCTGGCTACACCTTC. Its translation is CASSLQGEASGYTF.

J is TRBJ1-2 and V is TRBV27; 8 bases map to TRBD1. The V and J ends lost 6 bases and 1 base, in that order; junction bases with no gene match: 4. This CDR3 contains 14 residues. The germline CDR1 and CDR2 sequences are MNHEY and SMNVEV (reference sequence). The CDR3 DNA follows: TGTGCCAGCAGGAGGACAGGGTTTAACTATGGCTACACCTTC. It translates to CASRRTGFNYGYTF.

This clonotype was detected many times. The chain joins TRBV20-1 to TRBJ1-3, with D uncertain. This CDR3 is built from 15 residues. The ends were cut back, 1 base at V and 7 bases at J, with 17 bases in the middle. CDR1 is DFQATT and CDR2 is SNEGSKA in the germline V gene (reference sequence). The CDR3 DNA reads TGCAGTGCTAGAGTCCTAGTGTATCCCCCCAACACCATATATTTT. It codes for CSARVLVYPPNTIYF.

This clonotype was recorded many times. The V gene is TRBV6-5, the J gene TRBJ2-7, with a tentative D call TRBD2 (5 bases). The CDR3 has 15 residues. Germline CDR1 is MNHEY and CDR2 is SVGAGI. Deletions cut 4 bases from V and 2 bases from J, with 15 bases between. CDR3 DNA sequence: TGTGCCAGCAGTTTAGAGGGAGAGGTAACCTACGAGCAGTACTTC. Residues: CASSLEGEVTYEQYF.

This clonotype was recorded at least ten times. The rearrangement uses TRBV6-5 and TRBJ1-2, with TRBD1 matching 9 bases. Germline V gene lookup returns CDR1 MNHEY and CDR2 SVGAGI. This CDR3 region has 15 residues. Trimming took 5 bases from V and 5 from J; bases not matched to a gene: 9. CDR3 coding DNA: TGTGCCAGCAGTATCTCAGGGACAGGGAGTTATGGCTACACCTTC. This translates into CASSISGTGSYGYTF.

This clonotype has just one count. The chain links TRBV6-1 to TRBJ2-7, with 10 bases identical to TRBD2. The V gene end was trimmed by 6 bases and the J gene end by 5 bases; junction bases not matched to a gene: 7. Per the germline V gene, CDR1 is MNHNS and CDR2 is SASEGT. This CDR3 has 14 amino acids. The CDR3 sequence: CASRELAGVNEQYF. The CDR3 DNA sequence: TGTGCCAGCAGGGAGCTAGCGGGAGTAAACGAGCAGTACTTC.